Below, 30 T cell receptor beta chains from the same sample are listed, as sequenced in a study of blood T cells in healthy people across ages. Then a second PCR, running about 6 to 11 cycles, was carried out with a sample-barcoded 5' primer and a J-beta primer mix. TCRdb passed the 5' RACE reads through MiXCR, listing each CDR3 protein once. The sample holds about 640,000 distinct CDR3 sequences, approximately 50% seen once. Specimen: blood. These receptors all come from a man aged 55 to 70 in good health.

A few counts support this clonotype. This sequence joins TRBV20-1 and TRBJ1-2, with D perhaps TRBD1 (6 bases). Trimming took 3 bases from V and 1 from J, leaving 12 bases between them. The CDR3 is 14 residues long. Germline CDR1 and CDR2: DFQATT and SNEGSKA (reference sequence). Here the CDR3 reads CSARPQGINYGYTF. In DNA, the CDR3 is TGCAGTGCTAGGCCCCAGGGGATTAACTATGGCTACACCTTC.

The rearrangement joins TRBV29-1 to TRBJ2-3, with a tentative D call TRBD1 (5 bases). V was pared by 2 bases and J by 2 bases, with 17 bases between. Germline-derived CDR1 and CDR2 are SQVTM and ANQGSEA. This CDR3 is built from 16 residues. The chain's CDR3 is CSVELQENLLTDTQYF. The CDR3 nucleotides are TGCAGCGTTGAACTACAGGAGAACCTTCTCACAGATACGCAGTATTTT.

This sequence joins TRBV12-5 and TRBJ2-2, with 7 bases identical to TRBD1. CDR3 length equals 14 residues. In germline, CDR1 is LGHNT, CDR2 FRNRAP. The ends lost 6 bases at V and 5 bases at J; junction bases unmatched: 6. The CDR3 here is CASGLGQSTGELFF. The CDR3 DNA reads as TGTGCTAGTGGCCTGGGACAGTCTACCGGGGAGCTGTTTTTT.

The rearrangement joins TRBV2 to TRBJ1-4, with D perhaps matching TRBD1 (5 bases). From germline, CDR1 is SNHLY and CDR2 FYNNEI. Trimming pared 5 bases from V and 5 bases from J, leaving 12 bases between. The CDR3 length is 14 residues. The CDR3 spells CASSIRTRNEKLFF. The CDR3 coding sequence is TGTGCCAGCAGTATTAGGACAAGGAATGAAAAACTGTTTTTT.

The rearrangement joins TRBV10-3 to TRBJ1-2; maybe TRBD1 (5 bases). This CDR3 is built from 15 residues. V was shortened by 3 bases and J by 0 bases, with 11 bases between the two germline ends. Germline CDR1 and CDR2: ENHRY and SYGVKD. The CDR3, as DNA: TGTGCCATCAGTGACGCAGGGAACACTAACTATGGCTACACCTTC. Residues: CAISDAGNTNYGYTF.

This clonotype was found a few times. J is TRBJ2-4 and V is TRBV2; 7 nucleotides match TRBD2. CDR1 SNHLY and CDR2 FYNNEI come from the germline V gene. The CDR3 runs to 16 residues. V gave up 3 bases and J gave up 2 bases; unmatched junction bases: 7. Here the CDR3 reads CASSEGSGATKNIQYF. The DNA for the CDR3 is TGTGCCAGCAGTGAGGGGAGCGGGGCTACCAAAAACATTCAGTACTTC. Using reference TRBV2 and TRBJ2-4 for the parts outside the CDR3, the full variable domain is EPEVTQTPSHQVTQMGQEVILRCVPISNHLYFYWYRQILGQKVEFLVSFYNNEISEKSEIFDDQFSVERPDGSNFTLKIRSTKLEDSAMYFCASSEGSGATKNIQYFGAGTRLSVL.

V is TRBV2 and J is TRBJ2-7, with 14 bases lining up with TRBD2. The germline gives CDR1 SNHLY, CDR2 FYNNEI. The V gene end was trimmed by 5 bases and the J gene end by 4 bases; junction bases not matched to a gene: 10. The CDR3 consists of 17 residues. The chain's CDR3 is CASSRSGTSGGTYEQYF. The CDR3 DNA reads as TGTGCCAGCAGTCGTTCCGGGACTAGCGGGGGAACATACGAGCAGTACTTC.

V usage is TRBV29-1 and J usage is TRBJ1-2; the D is unclear. The V end was cut by 3 bases, the J end by 5 bases, with 13 bases between. Per the germline V gene, CDR1 is SQVTM and CDR2 is ANQGSEA. The CDR3 has 13 amino acids. The chain's CDR3 is CSVDIGQAYGYTF. The CDR3 DNA follows: TGCAGCGTTGATATTGGTCAGGCATATGGCTACACCTTC.

About this clonotype itself: A much larger clone is a single base away; this may be a read error. This rearrangement joins TRBV5-1 to TRBJ2-1; D remains unclear. The germline V gene encodes CDR1 SGHRS and CDR2 YFSETQ. There are 16 residues in the CDR3. CDR3 nucleotide sequence: TGCGCCGGCAGCTTGGCTGCAGGTGGAATTGGGAATGAGCAGTTCTTC. This sequence encodes CAGSLAAGGIGNEQFF.

This clonotype was observed a single time. A junction boundary mismatches the germline segment, possibly from a read error. This rearrangement joins TRBV6-5 to TRBJ2-1, with TRBD2 matching 16 bases. CDR1 is MNHEY, CDR2 SVGAGI, per germline. CDR3 length equals 18 residues. The CDR3 sequence is CASSSSGLAGGRDNKQFF. CDR3 in DNA: TGTGCCAGCAGTTCATCGGGACTAGCGGGGGGGCGCGACAATAAGCAGTTCTTC.

The J gene is TRBJ2-6, the V gene TRBV28; no firm D call. The CDR3 spans 15 residues. The V gene's germline CDR1 is MDHEN and CDR2 SYDVKM. The germline V and J ends were trimmed by 5 bases and 0 bases, with 8 bases remaining between them. The DNA of the CDR3 is TGTGCCAGCAGTCCTCCTCACTCTGGGGCCAACGTCCTGACTTTC. This sequence encodes CASSPPHSGANVLTF. Supplemented by reference TRBV28 and TRBJ2-6, the full variable domain reads DVKVTQSSRYLVKRTGEKVFLECVQDMDHENMFWYRQDPGLGLRLIYFSYDVKMKEKGDIPEGYSVSREKKERFSLILESASTNQTSMYLCASSPPHSGANVLTFGAGSRLTVL.

In the case of this clonotype: The junction and the germline gene differ at one end; a read error may be behind it. The chain employs TRBV4-1 and TRBJ1-2; unclear D gene. The CDR3 totals 14 residues. CDR1 and CDR2 from the germline V gene are MGHRA and YSYEKL. In DNA, the CDR3 is TGCGCCGGCAGCCAAGTCCCACTTTCCTATGGCTACACCTTC. Translation gives CAGSQVPLSYGYTF.

CDR3 DNA sequence: TGTGCCAGCAGCTTGGGTCAGCTTGTCAATGAGCAGTTCTTC. Its protein product is CASSLGQLVNEQFF. The rearrangement links TRBV7-2 to TRBJ2-1; the D is unclear. Trimming stripped 3 bases from V and 6 bases from J, with 12 bases between. CDR3 length: 14 amino acids. The V gene's germline CDR1 is SGHTA and CDR2 FQGNSA.

The CDR3 DNA follows: TGCAGTGCTAGAGATCAAGGGGATGTAACTTCACCCCTCCACTTT. This gives the protein CSARDQGDVTSPLHF. J is TRBJ1-6 and V is TRBV20-1; maybe TRBD1 (5 bases). This CDR3 region has 15 residues. Germline V lookup: CDR1 DFQATT, CDR2 SNEGSKA (reference sequence). Trimming took off 0 bases at V and 9 bases at J, with 15 bases between the two ends.

This clonotype showed up many times. Here the CDR3 reads CASRSPGAAYEQYF. As DNA, the CDR3 is TGTGCCAGCAGATCTCCAGGGGCAGCCTACGAGCAGTACTTC. This chain links TRBV6-1 with TRBJ2-7, with D possibly TRBD1 on 6 matching bases. Germline values: CDR1 MNHNS, CDR2 SASEGT. Trimming pared 6 bases from V and 2 bases from J, leaving 14 bases between. CDR3 size: 14 residues.

J is TRBJ2-1 and V is TRBV14; 7 nucleotides match TRBD1. With V trimmed by 2 bases and J by 12 bases, 10 bases remained unmatched. Germline loops: CDR1 SGHDN, CDR2 FVKESK. The CDR3 sequence is 14 residues long. The CDR3 sequence is CASSQRQGQIGQFF. DNA of the CDR3: TGTGCCAGCAGCCAAAGACAGGGCCAGATCGGGCAGTTCTTC.

V is TRBV28 and J is TRBJ2-5; perhaps TRBD2 as D (5 bases). This CDR3 is built from 15 residues. Trimming took off 6 bases at V and 5 bases at J, with 19 bases between the two ends. Per germline, CDR1 MDHEN and CDR2 SYDVKM. This CDR3 is CASRNGDVSWETQYF. The CDR3, as DNA: TGTGCCAGCAGAAACGGGGATGTGTCATGGGAGACCCAGTACTTC.

The chain joins TRBV7-9 to TRBJ2-7; 9 nucleotides line up with TRBD1. V dropped 5 bases and J dropped 2; count of bases not matched to a gene: 4. This CDR3 is 14 amino acids long. CDR1 and CDR2 from the germline V gene are SEHNR and FQNEAQ (reference sequence). The CDR3: CASSPWTGAYEQYF. The CDR3 DNA reads TGTGCCAGCAGCCCATGGACAGGGGCCTACGAGCAGTACTTC. The complete variable domain, with remaining parts taken from reference TRBV7-9 and TRBJ2-7, reads DTGVSQNPRHKITKRGQNVTFRCDPISEHNRLYWYRQTLGQGPEFLTYFQNEAQLEKSRLLSDRFSAERPKGSFSTLEIQRTEQGDSAMYLCASSPWTGAYEQYFGPGTRLTVT.

About this clonotype: The junction and the germline gene differ at one end; a read error may be behind it. The genes are TRBV6-6 and TRBJ2-3, with TRBD2 matching 9 bases. This CDR3 region has 14 residues. The V gene's germline CDR1 is MNHNY and CDR2 SVGAGI (reference sequence). CDR3 sequence reads: CASSGGTSTDTRYF. The DNA for the CDR3 is TGTGCCAGCAGCGGGGGGACTAGCACAGATACGCGGTATTTT.

This clonotype was observed a handful of times. V gene TRBV6-5 combines with J gene TRBJ1-2; 9 bases match TRBD1. The CDR3 totals 14 residues. V shed 7 bases, J shed 8 bases, and the junction held 11 bases outside the gene matches. Looked up from germline, CDR1 is MNHEY and CDR2 is SVGAGI. CDR3 sequence reads: CASTRTGAERGYTF. The CDR3 nucleotides are TGTGCCAGCACCAGGACAGGGGCTGAGAGAGGCTACACCTTC.

This clonotype was recorded many times. This chain connects TRBV20-1 to TRBJ1-6; 8 bases are shared with TRBD1. Germline-derived CDR1 and CDR2 are DFQATT and SNEGSKA (reference sequence). CDR3 size: 15 residues. The V and J ends lost 0 bases and 8 bases, in that order; junction bases with no gene match: 6. The CDR3 loop reads CSAREGQGTHSPLHF. CDR3 in DNA: TGCAGTGCTAGAGAAGGACAGGGAACTCATTCACCCCTCCACTTT.

This clonotype was seen a few times. This chain connects TRBV7-9 to TRBJ1-4; D not resolved. Trimming cost V 1 base and J 8 bases, with 11 bases left between them. Germline lookup yields CDR1 SEHNR and CDR2 FQNEAQ (reference sequence). The CDR3 length is 14 residues. For the CDR3, the DNA is TGTGCCAGCAGCTTAGGAGTGGATTCGGAAAAACTGTTTTTT. Translated, it gives CASSLGVDSEKLFF.

This clonotype showed up just a few times. The J gene is TRBJ2-1, the V gene TRBV13; perhaps TRBD2 as D (5 bases). The ends were cut back, 4 bases at V and 9 bases at J, with 13 bases in the middle. The CDR3 totals 13 residues. Germline loops: CDR1 PRHDT, CDR2 FYEKMQ (reference sequence). CDR3 protein: CASSYDSVSEQFF. DNA for the CDR3: TGTGCCAGCAGCTACGATAGCGTTTCTGAGCAGTTCTTC.

The chain carries TRBV6-1 and TRBJ2-7; no clear D. Germline CDR1 and CDR2: MNHNS and SASEGT. The germline V and J ends were trimmed by 1 base and 0 bases, with 10 bases remaining between them. The CDR3 is 15 residues long. The CDR3 DNA sequence: TGTGCCAGCAGTGAAGTCAGCTCCAGCTCCTACGAGCAGTACTTC. Protein: CASSEVSSSSYEQYF.

In this sample, this clonotype turned up once. J is TRBJ2-7 and V is TRBV12-3 or TRBV12-4; TRBD2 matches 11 bases. V shed 7 bases and J 4 bases; nucleotides not matched to a gene: 6. This CDR3 has 14 amino acids. CDR3 nucleotides: TGTGCCAGCACCGCAACTAGCGGGAGTTACGAGCAGTACTTC. It encodes CASTATSGSYEQYF.

The J gene is TRBJ1-1, the V gene TRBV7-2, with D maybe TRBD1 (6 bases). V was cut by 1 base and J by 7 bases, with 16 bases left in between. The CDR3 sequence is 15 residues long. The germline V gene has CDR1 SGHTA and CDR2 FQGNSA. The CDR3 bases are TGTGCCAGCAGCTTAGGACCTACAGGGCAAGGTGAAGCTTTCTTT. This encodes CASSLGPTGQGEAFF.

This clonotype was observed a few times. The J gene is TRBJ2-5, the V gene TRBV20-1, with D possibly being TRBD2 (7 bases). The V end was cut by 0 bases, the J end by 5 bases, with 13 bases between. There are 14 residues in the CDR3. From germline, CDR1 is DFQATT and CDR2 SNEGSKA (reference sequence). The CDR3 is CSARDLGGGETQYF. CDR3 in DNA: TGCAGTGCTAGAGATCTAGGGGGAGGGGAGACCCAGTACTTC.

V and J are TRBV4-1 and TRBJ2-1, with TRBD1 matching over 7 bases. This CDR3 contains 17 residues. V was clipped by 0 bases and J by 7 bases; unmatched bases: 12. Looked up from germline, CDR1 is MGHRA and CDR2 is YSYEKL. For the CDR3, the DNA is TGCGCCAGCAGCCAAGATAAAGGGGACAGAGAGGGGAATGAGCAGTTCTTC. Translation gives CASSQDKGDREGNEQFF.

V and J are TRBV15 and TRBJ1-2; D unresolved. Germline CDR1 reads LNHNV; CDR2 reads YYDKDF (reference sequence). V shed 0 bases and J shed 1 base, with 12 bases lying between them. CDR3 size: 16 residues. CDR3 coding DNA: TGTGCCACCAGCAGAGATTACTCGGAGATTAACTATGGCTACACCTTC. It is translated as CATSRDYSEINYGYTF.

The gene calls are TRBV20-1 and TRBJ2-1; 8 bases line up with TRBD2. Germline CDR1 and CDR2: DFQATT and SNEGSKA (reference sequence). The V and J ends lost 6 bases and 6 bases, in that order; junction bases with no gene match: 10. CDR3 length equals 14 residues. This chain's CDR3 is CSATAGTSINEQFF. The CDR3 coding sequence is TGCAGTGCCACTGCCGGGACTAGTATCAATGAGCAGTTCTTC.